The clone carrying this T cell receptor (beta chain) appeared a few times. Its matching antigen is unknown. Construction of the TCR beta libraries employed iRepertoire HTBI primers in conjunction with Arm-PCR of CDR3 regions. TCRdb ran MiXCR on the multiplex PCR reads and lists one entry per CDR3 protein. The sample records 650,000 to 700,000 distinct CDR3 sequences, 30% being singletons. CDR1 is SEHNR and CDR2 is FQNEAQ in the germline V gene (reference sequence). The CDR3 totals 18 residues. Trimming cost V 2 bases and J 5 bases; bases outside gene matches: 17. This specimen comes from a study of regulatory T cells in long-lasting Graves disease. Findings and limits, study-wide: Patients with persistent disease showed a bias toward TRBV28, TRBJ1-2 and TRBJ2-5. Tissue studied was limited to peripheral blood, excluding thyroid tissue.

As for time point: persistent/refractory GD, antithyroid drugs over 5 years with positive TRAb. Extracted PBMC RNA gave rise to the TCR library. The source of this sequence is a female donor with Graves disease. The specimen was peripheral blood mononuclear cells (PBMCs), collected when the disease was refractory, from a patient treated with antithyroid drugs. V usage is TRBV7-9 and J usage is TRBJ2-5, with 7 bases that match TRBD2. This CDR3 is CASSLRGTTHADGETQYF. Written as DNA, the CDR3 is TGTGCCAGCAGCTTACGTGGGACTACCCATGCCGATGGCGAGACCCAGTACTTC.